Listed below are T cell receptor beta chains from one sample, sequenced in a study of regulatory T cells in long-lasting Graves disease. TCRdb passed the multiplex PCR reads through MiXCR, listing each CDR3 protein once. The sample holds roughly 560,000 distinct CDR3 sequences, about 12% seen once. The sample was also reused in another study, on T cells in Graves' hyperthyroidism and ophthalmopathy.

The sample consisted of peripheral blood mononuclear cells (PBMCs), taken at new diagnosis, from a patient treated with antithyroid drugs. All receptors come from a woman aged 25 to 39 with Graves disease. The CDR3 runs from the conserved cysteine through the conserved F or W. The D gene is left open where the match is weak. Not every row has a clone size; where given, it reads once, few, many or a size class.

TRBV20-1	NA	many	TRBJ1-2	CSARDPSRGNYGYTF	TGCAGTGCTAGAGATCCTTCCAGGGGCAACTATGGCTACACCTTC
TRBV27	NA	few	TRBJ2-2	CASSLSIGGNTGELFF	TGTGCCAGCAGTTTATCTATTGGGGGAAACACCGGGGAGCTGTTTTTT
TRBV5-5	NA	many	TRBJ2-3	CASRRGIGDTQYF	TGTGCCAGCAGAAGAGGGATAGGAGATACGCAGTATTTT
TRBV18	NA	few	TRBJ2-1	CASSRVDNEQFF	TGTGCCAGCTCACGGGTAGACAATGAGCAGTTCTTC
TRBV11-2	NA	many	TRBJ2-1	CASSLERGDEQFF	TGTGCCAGCAGCTTAGAAAGGGGGGATGAGCAGTTCTTC
TRBV28	NA	NA	TRBJ2-7	CATLSSYEQYF	TGTGCCACCCTTTCCTCCTACGAGCAGTACTTC
TRBV27	NA	many	TRBJ1-1	CASSRATEGYTEAFF	TGTGCCAGCAGTCGGGCGACGGAGGGCTACACTGAAGCTTTCTTT
TRBV6-5	TRBD1	NA	TRBJ1-1	CASSRRGTGGGVNTEAFF	TGTGCCAGCAGTCGTCGGGGGACAGGGGGCGGCGTGAACACTGAAGCTTTCTTT
TRBV15	NA	many	TRBJ2-2	CAAGEYGGNTGELFF	TGTGCCGCCGGGGAGTACGGGGGAAACACCGGGGAGCTGTTTTTT
TRBV7-2	TRBD1	few	TRBJ1-5	CASSFIRLADRGNQPQHF	TGTGCCAGCAGCTTTATAAGGCTTGCGGACAGGGGCAATCAGCCCCAGCATTTT
TRBV10-3	TRBD1	many	TRBJ1-2	CAIFQGQLYGYTF	TGTGCCATCTTTCAGGGACAGCTCTATGGCTACACCTTC
TRBV6-1	NA	many	TRBJ2-5	CASSEQVGGAEETQYF	TGTGCCAGCAGTGAACAAGTCGGCGGGGCCGAAGAGACCCAGTACTTC
TRBV27	NA	many	TRBJ1-1	CASSIFAGTEAFF	TGTGCCAGCAGCATTTTCGCGGGGACTGAAGCTTTCTTT
TRBV5-1	NA	many	TRBJ2-7	CASSLGGFVGEQYF	TGCGCCAGCAGCTTGGGCGGGTTCGTCGGCGAGCAGTACTTC
TRBV20-1	TRBD2	many	TRBJ2-3	CSARGGTSGSALDTQYF	TGCAGTGCTAGAGGGGGTACAAGCGGGAGCGCCCTAGATACGCAGTATTTT
TRBV7-2	NA	many	TRBJ2-7	CASSTQGRSYEQYF	TGTGCCAGCAGTACCCAGGGAAGGTCCTACGAGCAGTACTTC
TRBV28	NA	many	TRBJ1-2	CASSPPSTWGYTF	TGTGCCAGCAGTCCACCCTCCACGTGGGGCTACACCTTC
TRBV4-1	NA	many	TRBJ2-2	CASSQDYGFPGELFF	TGCGCCAGCAGCCAAGATTACGGGTTTCCCGGGGAGCTGTTTTTT
TRBV5-1	TRBD1	NA	TRBJ1-1	CASSARWGTGSTEAFF	TGTGCCAGCAGCGCCCGGTGGGGGACAGGGAGCACTGAAGCTTTCTTT
TRBV28	TRBD2	NA	TRBJ2-1	CASRPGLGAYNEQFF	TGTGCCAGCAGACCGGGACTAGGGGCCTACAATGAGCAGTTCTTC
TRBV2	TRBD2	few	TRBJ2-5	CAVRGTSGSSETQYF	TGTGCCGTCCGGGGGACTAGCGGGAGTTCGGAGACCCAGTACTTC
TRBV28	TRBD1	many	TRBJ1-6	CASSETGDSPLHF	TGTGCCAGCAGTGAAACAGGGGATTCACCCCTCCACTTT